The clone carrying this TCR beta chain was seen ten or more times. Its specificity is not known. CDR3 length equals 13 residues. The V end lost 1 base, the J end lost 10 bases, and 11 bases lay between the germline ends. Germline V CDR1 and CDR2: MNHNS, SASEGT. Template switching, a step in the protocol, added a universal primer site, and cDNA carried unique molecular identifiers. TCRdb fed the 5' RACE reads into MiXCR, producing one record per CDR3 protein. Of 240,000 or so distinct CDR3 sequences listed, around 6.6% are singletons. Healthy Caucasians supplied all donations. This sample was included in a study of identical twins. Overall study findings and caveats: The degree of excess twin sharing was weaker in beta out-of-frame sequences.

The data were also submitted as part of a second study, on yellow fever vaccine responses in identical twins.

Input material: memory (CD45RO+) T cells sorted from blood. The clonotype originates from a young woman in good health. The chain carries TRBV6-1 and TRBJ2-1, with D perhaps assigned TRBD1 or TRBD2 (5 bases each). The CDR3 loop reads CASSEGPRGEQFF. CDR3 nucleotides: TGTGCCAGCAGTGAAGGTCCGAGGGGAGAGCAGTTCTTC.